This T cell receptor beta chain was recorded in a study of T-cell memory formation after mild COVID-19 (dated by TCRdb to the early 2020s). With regard to the full study: TCR sequence clusters from the two donors were found to be largely donor specific. In two donors, T-cell clones that expanded and contracted after mild COVID-19 were tracked by sequencing TCRalpha and TCRbeta repertoires over time. Two young, previously healthy adult volunteers made up the cohort, one male and one female. The study at large found these results: The study included only a couple of mild cases, and larger cohorts that include severe cases with pre-infection samples were judged to be necessary. The detection of some responding clones in pre-infection memory suggests that pre-existing cross-reactive memory T cells joined the SARS-CoV-2 response. The second-wave clones that peaked on day 37 were not confirmed to be SARS-CoV-2 specific. Balanced CD4/CD8 phenotypes were observed for clones contracting from day 15 to 85, whereas a bias towards CD4+ was observed for a second wave of clones expanding from day 15 to 37. Contracting CD4+ clones were located mainly in the CM and EM memory subsets, whereas CD8+ clones were found to be enriched in EMRA.

These reads were obtained on an Illumina NovaSeq 6000. Using 5'RACE with constant-segment primers, TCRalpha and TCRbeta cDNA libraries were constructed, with sample barcodes and unique molecular identifiers added in the process. Trizol reagent was used to extract RNA from every sample. Amplification of the libraries took two PCR steps, and the second step added a second sample barcode plus Illumina TruSeq adapters. Sequencing of the libraries was done on an Illumina NovaSeq, producing 2 x 150 bp paired-end reads. Per the authors' processing: Reads were demultiplexed and collapsed into UMI-guided consensus sequences with migec v1.2.7. With mixcr v2.1.11, UMI consensuses were aligned to TRA and TRB V and J templates and assembled into clonotypes. Expanded or contracted clonotypes were those called significant by both edgeR and NoisET, with noise models trained on biological replicates. edgeR calls used a false discovery rate-adjusted p below 0.01 and a log2 fold-change threshold of 1. As an exploratory analysis of dynamics, max-normalized trajectories of the 1000 most abundant clonotypes were examined by PCA with hierarchical clustering. The CD4 or CD8 phenotype of responding clones was assigned using the separately sequenced CD4+ and CD8+ repertoires. TCRdb reran the public reads through fastp at Q25 and MiXCR, keeping productive beta chains. Each entry merges the rows of one CDR3 protein and shows their most common DNA and genes. TCRdb, not the authors, supplied the V and J calls. This sample has roughly 100,000 distinct CDR3 sequences in its table, and around 15% of those were observed once. Of the sample, 28% is held by the ten largest clones.

With respect to this clonotype: It lacks a known antigen. Within one base of it there is no much larger clone, and no base qualities were kept.

Ficoll-Paque density gradient centrifugation was used to isolate PBMCs. From the germline V gene, CDR1 is SGHVS and CDR2 is FNYEAQ. There are 15 amino acids in the CDR3, from cysteine to phenylalanine inclusive. The sequence is cut down to CDR3 DNA, 45 bases in frame from base 1. Trimming removed 4 bases from V and 2 bases from J, leaving 15 bases between the germline ends. Sequencing used PBMCs or a T cell subset sorted from them (not recorded which). The sequence links TRBV7-6 to TRBJ2-7; the D gene remains uncertain. This sequence was found in an adult woman who had mild COVID-19 (a few samples of this study predate the infection). The sample titles of this study are shuffled in the database, so cell type and time point are left out; the donor was told from shared clones. The CDR3 amino acid sequence is: CASSSTRWGTYEQYF. The sequenced DNA: TGTGCCAGCAGCTCCACCAGGTGGGGAACCTACGAGCAGTACTTC.